This TCR beta chain emerged from a study of cytomegalovirus exposure and HLA in healthy donors (dated by TCRdb to about 2017). With respect to the entire study: An earlier analysis of about 560 of the donors reported around 280 Gb of sequence data and 100 million to 120 million unique TCR beta sequences obtained from about 200 million T cells. About 330 gigabases of sequencing data and tens of millions of unique TCR sequences made up an early release that covered several hundred HLA-typed donors. Among the roughly 410 genotyped donors, around 81% belonged to the genetic ancestry cluster associated with self-reported Caucasian donors. The study was designed to test whether signatures of past pathogen exposure could be identified by cataloging public T cell receptors. The study used immunosequencing to profile the T cell repertoires of 600 to 850 subjects and linked those repertoires to cytomegalovirus serostatus. In addition to the first cohort of hundreds of subjects, a separate validation cohort of about 120 different subjects was used. To predict cytomegalovirus infection status, the study combined high-throughput TCR immunosequencing, statistical association of individual TCRs with disease status, and machine learning. To study patterns of TCR occurrence, a later analysis re-analyzed previously published TCR beta repertoires from 500 to 850 donors and added high-resolution HLA genotyping. The later analysis used no new phenotypic data to find candidate immune exposures, relying instead on TCR beta sequences and their occurrence across donors. An earlier analysis of around 540 of the donors applied high-throughput TCR beta sequencing to assess whether each TCR beta V gene segment acted as functional or pseudogenic. Alongside the repertoire data, information on donor age, sex, ethnicity and CMV serostatus was compiled. In a later genetic analysis, genome-wide SNP genotypes for about three fifths of the roughly 670 donors were used, and that subset was treated as a discovery cohort. All discovery cohort repertoires had been generated using a single sequencing platform. Class I and class II HLA loci were covered by the typing at four-digit resolution. Typing coverage varied by locus: about 629-640 donors for A, B, C, DRB1 and DQB1; about 520 for DQA1; about 570 for DPA1; 450 to 480 for DPB1. Four to six DR-DQ haplotypes were handled as single units for association and clustering, since linkage in the cohort was strong. Across under 500 genotyped donors of the cohort, an average of approximately 220,000 unique TCR beta nucleotide sequences per donor were sequenced, and roughly a sixth of those sequences were non-productive. Overall study results and their limits: Because counts were too low, roughly 17 rarely observed V segments, including chromosome 9 orphons, were left out of the earlier analysis of 587 of the donors. In a later genetic analysis, fewer N-insertions in productive TCRs were reported among donors in an Asian-associated ancestry cluster than the 666-donor mean. In a later analysis, several top co-occurrence clusters were reported to appear linked to parvovirus B19, influenza, CMV and Epstein-Barr virus. Linkage disequilibrium might explain the correlated functional status among segregating V segments, but an unknown experimental factor could not be ruled out. The authors suggested that the approach could potentially be generalized to other disease states and immunological phenotypes. V-gene and J-gene trimming of TCR beta chains was associated with a missense DCLRE1C variant in a later genetic analysis, and the association was replicated in an independent cohort. A total of fewer than 200 TCR beta chains were listed by the study as associated with cytomegalovirus. Sequencing depth was assumed to be roughly uniform across donors in the presence/absence analyses, though that assumption may not hold. Because some donors lacked HLA typing at each locus, the association tests relied only on the typed subset. Only TCR beta chains were sequenced in this cohort, and the absence of alpha or paired-chain data limited detectable features. The 87-base-pair reads could not distinguish some IMGT-functional V segments, including TRBV6-2 and TRBV6-3, so those segments were excluded. In vitro tests confirmed that a few of the cytomegalovirus-associated TCR beta chains recognize cytomegalovirus antigens. Most CMV-associated TCR beta chains appeared to be HLA-restricted in a later analysis, and the HLA associations seemed to be driven largely by CMV exposure. For the cohort, immune exposure information was limited to CMV serostatus. A later analysis found that TCR association rates varied across HLA loci, with DRB1 alleles showing the most associated TCRs and HLA-C alleles the fewest. Assigning TCR associations to individual alleles was difficult when HLA alleles, especially DR and DQ, strongly co-occurred. Compared with equally common non-associated chains, HLA-associated TCR beta chains in a later analysis were more clonally expanded and had lower generation probabilities. A group of highly shared sequence variants was considered likely to be a technical artifact of the sequencing pipeline. Most TCR sequences were seen in very few donors, while some public TCRs were found in many individuals. In a later analysis, 16,951 TCR beta sequences were associated with specific HLA alleles at a false discovery rate of 0.05. Cytomegalovirus status was reported to be diagnosed by the classifier with high specificity and sensitivity in both the original and validation cohorts. A further reported finding was that TCR beta sequences accurately predicted the HLA-A and HLA-B alleles for most subjects in the first cohort. Broadly in line with IMGT annotations, most TCR beta V segments showed up in productive rearrangements about 90% or about 30% of the time in an earlier analysis of 587 of the donors.

Looking up the germline V gene yields CDR1 MGHRA and CDR2 YSYEKL. Measured from the cysteine to the phenylalanine, the CDR3 is 16 residues long. The DNA shown is the 48-base CDR3, in frame from base 1. The germline V end is reduced by 4 bases and the J end by 6 bases; junction bases left unmatched: 8. Concerning this clone itself: It has no known antigen specificity. Base qualities are not at hand, and no much larger clone is one base apart.

The cohort was made up of about 610 healthy bone marrow donors. Cohort members were all nominally healthy when sampled, although unrecorded immune exposures were likely present. The donor was CMV seropositive and belonged to the group of 250 to 300 seropositive cohort members. A peripheral blood sample was collected from each donor, and TCR beta sequencing was performed on peripheral blood mononuclear cells. The Qiagen DNeasy Blood Extraction Kit was used to extract genomic DNA from the blood cell samples. The protocol used for the library was the immunoSEQ multiplex PCR assay. A mixture of 60 forward primers for TCR Vbeta segments and 13 reverse primers for TCR Jbeta segments was used in the multiplex PCR. The CDR3 region of rearranged TCR beta genes was amplified from genomic DNA with a multiplex PCR assay. The Illumina HiSeq System was used to sequence the amplified TCR beta libraries as 87-base-pair reads. Regarding the original processing steps: In a later analysis, around 80 million unique TCR beta chains were counted across the roughly 670 repertoires, and approximately 11 million of these chains were shared by at least two donors. Raw reads were error-corrected and collapsed into unique sequences by a nearest-neighbor algorithm in which closely related sequences were merged to remove PCR and sequencing errors. V, D and J gene segments were assigned by aligning CDR3 sequences to IMGT reference sequences. For a sequence to be retained, a match of at least six nucleotides to both a V gene segment and a J gene segment was required. A rearrangement was called productive if the CDR3 had no stop codons and remained in frame with V and J, and every other rearrangement was called non-productive. Following IMGT convention, CDR3 was defined as the stretch from the second conserved V-encoded cysteine up to the conserved J-encoded phenylalanine. Sequences without an unambiguous match to a single V gene segment were excluded from the earlier analysis of about 600 of the donors. An earlier analysis of several hundred of the donors called V segments functional above 56.7% productive rearrangements and segregating when the between-donor standard deviation exceeded 5%. To diagnose cytomegalovirus status from the catalog of TCR beta chain sequences, a statistical classification framework was built. A later analysis assigned V and J genes by comparing TCR nucleotide sequences with IMGT/GENE-DB human TR gene sequences. A later analysis assigned CDR3 sequences and most-parsimonious VDJ recombination scenarios with the TCRdist pipeline. A later analysis defined each TCR beta chain by its CDR3 amino acid sequence plus V-gene family, and excluded reads lacking a unique V-gene family. To address suspected cross-contamination and a sequencing artifact, a later analysis removed approximately 600 highly shared, low-generation-probability nucleotide sequences. For each public chain, a later analysis derived a clonal expansion index from normalized ranks of inferred template counts within each repertoire. Generation probabilities in a later analysis came from a VDJ recombination model fitted to out-of-frame rearrangements, and those results were checked against IGoR. In a later analysis, hypergeometric tests were used to score TCR-TCR, TCR-HLA and TCR-CMV co-occurrence, with a repertoire-size bias correction applied to TCR pairs. A later analysis estimated false discovery rates by permuting HLA or CMV assignments 20 times. In a later analysis, co-occurring TCRs were grouped with DBSCAN, and TCRdist sequence similarity was added when clustering was performed within HLA-allele-positive subsets. For co-occurrence clustering, repertoires with fewer than 30,000 or more than 120,000 public chains were excluded, along with a handful of repertoires with anomalous nucleotide sharing. In TCRdb, the immuneACCESS table is reduced to in-frame sequences with V and J assigned. These tables do not hold every clone; where another copy was compared, an unresolved V gene accounts for under half, and the others remain unexplained. Clone size and the V and J calls come from that table; the DNA yielded D and trimming. A total of tens of thousands of clones appear in this sample, 70% of them only once. In total, the top ten clones hold roughly a fifth of the sample.

The sample comprised PBMCs. The source of this sequence is a woman in her sixties in good health and CMV-seropositive. The chain employs TRBV4-1 and TRBJ2-3; 12 central nucleotides agree with TRBD1. The CDR3: CASSPRDRGRADTQYF. The DNA reads as follows: TGCGCCAGCAGCCCCCGGGACAGGGGGCGCGCGGATACGCAGTATTTT.